Presented here are 32 T cell receptor beta chains from one specimen sequenced in a study of T cell responses to AZD1222 COVID-19 vaccine. Sequenced by immunoSEQ multiplex PCR; TCRdb stores in-frame clones only, minus some. The repertoire consists of hundreds of thousands of clones, with 93% occurring once and the leading ten covering 0.9% to 1.1%. The starting material was peripheral blood, obtained on day 0 of MenACWY control vaccination. These receptors came from an adult in good health.

This clone occurred once. The genes are TRBV12-5 and TRBJ1-1, with a possible D match to TRBD1 (6 bases). The CDR3 totals 13 residues. Per germline, CDR1 LGHNT and CDR2 FRNRAP. Trimming left V 8 bases short and J 10 bases short, with 20 bases between. In DNA form, the CDR3 reads TGTGCTAGTCCAAAACAGGGATTGTGGGGAGCTTTCTTT. Translated, it gives CASPKQGLWGAFF.

V gene TRBV11-2 combines with J gene TRBJ2-3; perhaps TRBD2 as D (5 bases). The V gene lost 1 base and the J gene lost 0 bases, with 11 bases spanning the gap. Looked up from germline, CDR1 is SGHAT and CDR2 is FQNNGV. The CDR3 is 16 residues long. CDR3 DNA sequence: TGTGCCAGCAGCTTAGGGCTAGCTCATAGCACAGATACGCAGTATTTT. Encoded protein: CASSLGLAHSTDTQYF.

The chain carries TRBV7-9 and TRBJ1-3; D is undetermined. The CDR3 totals 14 residues. CDR1 is SEHNR, CDR2 FQNEAQ, per germline (reference sequence). The V end lost 2 bases, the J end lost 4 bases, and 9 bases lay between the germline ends. The CDR3 spells CASSLKAAGNTIYF. The CDR3 DNA is TGTGCCAGCAGCTTAAAGGCGGCGGGAAACACCATATATTTT.

V and J are TRBV19 and TRBJ2-2, with D perhaps matching TRBD1 or TRBD2 (5 bases each). V dropped 6 bases and J dropped 7 bases, with 12 bases sitting between them. The CDR3 is made up of 13 amino acids. CDR1 is LNHDA, CDR2 SQIVND, per germline (reference sequence). CDR3 in DNA: TGTGCCAGTAGCCTCCGAGGGGTCGGGGAGCTGTTTTTT. This gives the protein CASSLRGVGELFF.

The chain uses TRBV10-3 and TRBJ1-2; 8 bases align to TRBD1. J lost 0 bases, V lost 6 bases, and 6 bases had no gene match. Germline assignment: CDR1 ENHRY and CDR2 SYGVKD. This CDR3 is 15 amino acids long. The CDR3 spells CAIRGQEQANYGYTF. The CDR3 coding sequence is TGTGCCATCAGGGGACAGGAGCAAGCTAACTATGGCTACACCTTC.

CDR3 in DNA: TGTGCCAGCAGTCCCGACCGGGACCGACCGCCCCAGCATTTT. Translating it yields CASSPDRDRPPQHF. The J gene is TRBJ1-5, the V gene TRBV5-4; tentatively, D is TRBD1 (5 bases). The V and J ends lost 5 bases and 9 bases respectively, with 18 bases between them. The germline V gene has CDR1 SGHNT and CDR2 YYREEE (reference sequence). The CDR3 totals 14 residues.

This clone turned up a few times. The V gene is TRBV4-2, the J gene TRBJ2-2; the match to TRBD2 covers 10 bases. The CDR3 contains 18 residues. Germline V CDR1 and CDR2: LGHNA, YNFKEQ. Trimming at V came to 0 bases and at J to 4 bases, leaving 8 bases not matched to a gene. In nucleotides, the CDR3 is TGTGCCAGCAGCCAAGATGGAGCGGGGGGGCTGGGCACCGGGGAGCTGTTTTTT. Protein product: CASSQDGAGGLGTGELFF.

This chain links TRBV23-1 with TRBJ2-2; unclear D gene. TRBV23-1 counts as an open reading frame of uncertain function. V was trimmed by 2 bases and J by 1 base, leaving 14 bases between them. This CDR3 is built from 17 residues. The CDR3 here is CASSQTDLTGNTGELFF. CDR3 DNA: TGCGCCAGCAGTCAAACGGACCTGACGGGGAACACCGGGGAGCTGTTTTTT.

This rearrangement joins TRBV23-1 to TRBJ2-2; the D gene is possibly TRBD2 (5 bases). TRBV23-1 is given ORF status, its function remaining uncertain. The CDR3 is 15 residues long. The germline V and J ends were trimmed by 7 bases and 5 bases, with 17 bases remaining between them. The CDR3 loop reads CASTLCEGRTGELFF. The CDR3 nucleotides read TGCGCCAGCACCCTTTGTGAGGGTCGGACCGGGGAGCTGTTTTTT.

The V call is TRBV2, the J call TRBJ1-2; no clear D. The CDR3 spans 13 residues. Trimming pared 6 bases from V and 5 bases from J, leaving 13 bases between. The germline V gene encodes CDR1 SNHLY and CDR2 FYNNEI. This chain's CDR3 is CASRIQPTYGYTF. The CDR3 coding sequence is TGTGCCAGCAGGATACAACCTACGTATGGCTACACCTTC.

V usage is TRBV19 and J usage is TRBJ2-1; D perhaps matches TRBD2 (6 bases). V was clipped by 5 bases and J by 5 bases, with 16 bases between them. Germline CDR1 LNHDA, CDR2 SQIVND (reference sequence). The CDR3 is 15 amino acids. The CDR3 DNA is TGTGCCAGTAGTCCGGGACCGGGGGTGGACAATGAGCAGTTCTTC. Its translation: CASSPGPGVDNEQFF.

The genes are TRBV6-5 and TRBJ2-3; possibly TRBD1 or TRBD2 for D (5 bases each). V dropped 0 bases and J dropped 6 bases, with 10 bases sitting between them. There are 14 residues in the CDR3. Germline values: CDR1 MNHEY, CDR2 SVGAGI. The chain's CDR3 is CASSYSMGVDTQYF. The CDR3 DNA sequence: TGTGCCAGCAGTTACTCGATGGGGGTGGATACGCAGTATTTT.

The genes are TRBV2 and TRBJ2-7; TRBD1 matches at 9 bases. V trimming: 5 bases; J trimming: 2 bases; junction bases outside the gene matches: 7. CDR1 and CDR2 (germline): SNHLY, FYNNEI. This CDR3 is built from 15 residues. The DNA of the CDR3 is TGTGCCAGCAGTCAAACCGGGACAGGGACCTACGAGCAGTACTTC. This translates into CASSQTGTGTYEQYF.

This clone was seen once. This chain connects TRBV30 to TRBJ1-1, with D maybe TRBD1 (6 bases). The V gene's germline CDR1 is GTSNPN and CDR2 SVGIG (reference sequence). The CDR3 loop spans 13 amino acids. The germline V and J ends were trimmed by 2 bases and 3 bases, with 10 bases remaining between them. CDR3 residues: CAWSPDRDTEAFF. The CDR3 nucleotides are TGTGCCTGGAGTCCGGACAGAGACACTGAAGCTTTCTTT. Based on the CDR3 plus reference TRBV30 and TRBJ1-1, the full variable domain is SQTIHQWPATLVQPVGSPLSLECTVEGTSNPNLYWYRQAAGRGLQLLFYSVGIGQISSEVPQNLSASRPQDRQFILSSKKLLLSDSGFYLCAWSPDRDTEAFFGQGTRLTVV.

The gene calls are TRBV27 and TRBJ2-5; TRBD1 aligns across 8 bases. The length of the CDR3 is 15 residues. The germline V gene has CDR1 MNHEY and CDR2 SMNVEV (reference sequence). After removal of 5 bases from V and 6 bases from J, the junction contained 11 bases not matched to a gene. CDR3 coding DNA: TGTGCCAGCAGTCCCCGGACAGGGAGATTGAAGACCCAGTACTTC. It is translated as CASSPRTGRLKTQYF.

The chain employs TRBV7-2 and TRBJ2-5, with D possibly called TRBD1 or TRBD2 (6 bases each). There are 14 residues in the CDR3. Trimming took 0 bases from V and 5 from J, leaving 10 bases between them. Germline V lookup: CDR1 SGHTA, CDR2 FQGNSA. The CDR3 bases are TGTGCCAGCAGCTTAGCGGGGGGCGGGGAGACCCAGTACTTC. Protein sequence: CASSLAGGGETQYF.

Only one count was recorded for this clone. The V and J genes are TRBV6-5 and TRBJ1-2, with unresolved D. This CDR3 has 13 residues. CDR1 is MNHEY, CDR2 SVGAGI, per germline. The germline V and J ends were trimmed by 2 bases and 2 bases, with 6 bases remaining between them. The CDR3 DNA reads TGTGCCAGCAGTTACGCAGTAAACTATGGCTACACCTTC. Its translation is CASSYAVNYGYTF.

The CDR3 DNA sequence: TGTGCCTGGAGTGTACGGGCAGGGTATGGCTACACCTTC. Amino acids: CAWSVRAGYGYTF. V and J are TRBV30 and TRBJ1-2; tentatively, D is TRBD1 (5 bases). Germline V gene data show CDR1 as GTSNPN and CDR2 as SVGIG (reference sequence). This CDR3 region has 13 residues. V lost 0 bases and J 5 bases, leaving 10 bases between the germline ends.

V gene TRBV21-1 combines with J gene TRBJ2-7. TRBV21-1 is given as a pseudogene. The CDR3 runs to 15 residues. CDR3 sequence (DNA): TGTGCCAGCAGCAAAACGGGCAGGGGGGGGTACGAGCAGTACTTC. This encodes CASSKTGRGGYEQYF.

The chain is built from TRBV29-1 and TRBJ2-2, with D hard to call. Deletions cut 3 bases from V and 2 bases from J, with 7 bases between. The CDR3 extends over 13 amino acids. Looked up from germline, CDR1 is SQVTM and CDR2 is ANQGSEA. The CDR3 DNA reads as TGCAGCGTTGACAGACTTAACACCGGGGAGCTGTTTTTT. Residues: CSVDRLNTGELFF.

This clone came up a few times. The gene calls are TRBV18 and TRBJ1-1; D uncertain. Germline values: CDR1 KGHSH, CDR2 LQKENI. The CDR3 contains 13 residues. V was pared by 3 bases and J by 1 base, with 6 bases between. The CDR3 region is CASSPKTNTEAFF. The CDR3 nucleotides read TGTGCCAGCTCACCGAAGACGAACACTGAAGCTTTCTTT. Looking up the rest from reference TRBV18 and TRBJ1-1 gives the full variable domain: NAGVMQNPRHLVRRRGQEARLRCSPMKGHSHVYWYRQLPEEGLKFMVYLQKENIIDESGMPKERFSAEFPKEGPSILRIQQVVRGDSAAYFCASSPKTNTEAFFGQGTRLTVV.

The chain employs TRBV3-1 (or the pseudogene TRBV3-2) and TRBJ1-2, with 7 bases identical to TRBD1. The CDR3 covers 14 residues. CDR1 is LGHDT, CDR2 YNNKEL, per germline (reference sequence). V trimming: 3 bases; J trimming: 11 bases; junction bases outside the gene matches: 12. In nucleotides, the CDR3 is TGTGCCAGCAGCCAGGACGCGACAGGGAGGAGATACACCTTC. Translating gives CASSQDATGRRYTF.

The rearrangement uses TRBV27 and TRBJ2-5; D gene uncertain. Trimming pared 5 bases from V and 5 bases from J, leaving 18 bases between. The CDR3 sequence is 15 residues long. Germline V gene lookup returns CDR1 MNHEY and CDR2 SMNVEV (reference sequence). The CDR3 nucleotides are TGTGCCAGCAGTCGGTCGGGCCTCGGCCAGGAGACCCAGTACTTC. Its protein product is CASSRSGLGQETQYF.

The rearrangement links TRBV2 to TRBJ1-1, with D unresolved. Trimming pared 3 bases from V and 5 bases from J, leaving 13 bases between. Per the germline V gene, CDR1 is SNHLY and CDR2 is FYNNEI. The CDR3 runs 14 residues. This CDR3 reads CASSERVEGTEAFF. The CDR3 bases are TGTGCCAGCAGTGAGAGAGTGGAAGGAACTGAAGCTTTCTTT.

The V gene is TRBV7-8, the J gene TRBJ2-5; D remains ambiguous. This CDR3 contains 14 residues. V gave up 0 bases and J gave up 2 bases, with 7 bases separating them. The V gene's germline CDR1 is SGHVS and CDR2 FQNEAQ. The CDR3 protein is CASSLATGQETQYF. The CDR3, as DNA: TGTGCCAGCAGCTTAGCGACGGGTCAAGAGACCCAGTACTTC.

The J gene is TRBJ1-2, the V gene TRBV10-1, with D perhaps TRBD1 (6 bases). This CDR3 is 16 amino acids long. The germline V gene has CDR1 WNHNN and CDR2 SYGVQD (reference sequence). Trimming took 7 bases from V and 8 from J, leaving 26 bases between them. DNA for the CDR3: TGCGCCAGCACTAACCCAGGGGCGGGACAAGGTGAAGGCTACACCTTC. It yields the protein CASTNPGAGQGEGYTF.

The rearrangement links TRBV4-3 to TRBJ1-5; a weak D match, TRBD1 (5 bases). V was cut by 2 bases and J by 5 bases, with 13 bases left in between. Germline-derived CDR1 and CDR2 are LGHNA and YSLEER. This CDR3 is 15 amino acids long. As DNA, the CDR3 is TGCGCCAGCAGCCAAAGTTATCGGGACGATCAGCCCCAGCATTTT. Residues: CASSQSYRDDQPQHF.

The J gene is TRBJ2-2, the V gene TRBV24-1; 13 nucleotides align to TRBD2. Germline-derived CDR1 and CDR2 are KGHDR and SFDVKD. This CDR3 is built from 16 residues. Losses at the gene ends were 4 bases for V and 5 bases for J; bases not matched to a gene: 3. The CDR3 loop is CATSETSGGQTGELFF. The CDR3 bases are TGTGCCACCAGTGAGACTAGCGGGGGGCAAACCGGGGAGCTGTTTTTT.

The V gene is TRBV2, the J gene TRBJ2-5; TRBD1 is a possible D gene (6 bases). Trimming took 6 bases from V and 1 from J, leaving 12 bases between them. Germline CDR1 is SNHLY and CDR2 is FYNNEI. The CDR3 length is 14 residues. For the CDR3, the DNA is TGTGCCAGCAGCAAACAGGGCCTCCAAGAGACCCAGTACTTC. Residues: CASSKQGLQETQYF.

The V gene is TRBV6-6, the J gene TRBJ2-2; D is undetermined. CDR1 is MNHNY and CDR2 is SVGAGI in the germline V gene (reference sequence). The CDR3 loop spans 13 amino acids. Trimming shortened V by 4 bases and J by 1 base, and 4 bases separated the two germline ends. The CDR3 coding sequence is TGTGCCAGCAGTTGGGGGAACACCGGGGAGCTGTTTTTT. Translation: CASSWGNTGELFF.

V is TRBV4-3 and J is TRBJ1-4, with unresolved D. Deletions cut 0 bases from V and 8 bases from J, with 13 bases between. Germline V gives CDR1 LGHNA, CDR2 YSLEER. The CDR3 has 15 residues. CDR3 nucleotides: TGCGCCAGCAGCCAAGATCGGGGTTTGAGGGAAAAACTGTTTTTT. This codes for CASSQDRGLREKLFF.

This rearrangement joins TRBV5-4 to TRBJ1-2; no clear D gene. The CDR3 has 13 residues. V lost 0 bases, J lost 0 bases, and 3 bases lay in between. In germline, CDR1 is SGHNT, CDR2 YYREEE (reference sequence). The CDR3 DNA follows: TGTGCCAGCAGCTTGGGACCTAACTATGGCTACACCTTC. It yields the protein CASSLGPNYGYTF.